The next 22 T cell receptor beta chains were all read from a single sample in a study of blood T cell repertoires in COVID-19. Clones were read by immunoSEQ multiplex PCR, and TCRdb kept only the in-frame ones, dropping some. The profile covers over 150,000 clones, with around 84% appearing a single time and approximately 7% taken by the ten largest. The sample comprised peripheral blood. Receptors were obtained from a man aged 50 or older with active or convalescent COVID-19.

The gene calls are TRBV21-1 and TRBJ1-3. TRBV21-1 is a recognized pseudogene. The CDR3 length is 15 residues. The chain's CDR3 is CASSKCRVAGNTIYF. DNA of the CDR3: TGTGCCAGCAGCAAATGCCGGGTCGCTGGAAACACCATATATTTT.

The chain is built from TRBV27 and TRBJ1-1; 8 nucleotides align to TRBD1. Trimming cost V 4 bases and J 6 bases; bases outside gene matches: 16. The V gene's germline CDR1 is MNHEY and CDR2 SMNVEV (reference sequence). The CDR3 consists of 17 residues. CDR3 bases: TGTGCCAGCAGTTCCCCTGGGACAGGTCTCGCAGGCGCTGAAGCTTTCTTT. Translated: CASSSPGTGLAGAEAFF.

The chain is built from TRBV3-1 (or the pseudogene TRBV3-2) and TRBJ1-1; D not certain. The CDR3 contains 12 residues. V gave up 1 base and J gave up 8 bases, with 8 bases separating them. Germline V gene sequence: CDR1 LGHDT, CDR2 YNNKEL (reference sequence). The DNA of the CDR3 is TGTGCCAGCAGCCAAGGATACAGAGAAGCTTTCTTT. Protein sequence: CASSQGYREAFF.

The V call is TRBV11-3, the J call TRBJ2-1; weak D call: TRBD2 (6 bases). The CDR3 is 14 amino acids. Germline V gene data show CDR1 as SGHNT and CDR2 as YENEEA. Trimming left V 3 bases short and J 10 bases short, with 16 bases between. CDR3 loop: CASSFALNAGEQFF. CDR3 nucleotide sequence: TGTGCCAGCAGCTTCGCACTGAACGCGGGGGAGCAGTTCTTC.

This chain links TRBV5-1 with TRBJ2-3; TRBD2 matches at 16 bases. With 5 bases clipped from V and 1 base from J, the junction kept 7 bases outside the gene matches. This CDR3 has 18 amino acids. In germline, CDR1 is SGHRS, CDR2 YFSETQ. The CDR3 reads CASSFGTSGRGRTDTQYF. Written as DNA, the CDR3 is TGCGCCAGCAGTTTCGGGACTAGCGGGAGGGGCCGCACAGATACGCAGTATTTT.

The chain carries TRBV3-1 (or the pseudogene TRBV3-2) and TRBJ2-1; D might be TRBD1 (5 bases). The V gene's germline CDR1 is LGHDT and CDR2 YNNKEL (reference sequence). The CDR3 is 15 amino acids. Trimming shortened V by 0 bases and J by 3 bases, and 9 bases separated the two germline ends. The CDR3 region is CASSQDKQGYNEQFF. The CDR3, as DNA: TGTGCCAGCAGCCAAGATAAGCAGGGCTACAATGAGCAGTTCTTC.

For the CDR3, the DNA is TGTGCCAGCAGTGAATACTTGGGGGGAAATAATTCACCCCTCCACTTT. It specifies CASSEYLGGNNSPLHF. The genes are TRBV6-1 and TRBJ1-6, with D possibly matching TRBD1 (5 bases). The CDR3 is made up of 16 amino acids. Between the trimmed V and J ends, which lost 2 bases and 5 bases, there was a span of 13 bases. Germline V gene sequence: CDR1 MNHNS, CDR2 SASEGT.

V usage is TRBV19 and J usage is TRBJ1-5, with 10 bases lining up with TRBD1. The J segment lost 6 bases and the V segment lost 7 bases, leaving 3 bases of the junction unmatched. CDR1 and CDR2 (germline): LNHDA, SQIVND (reference sequence). The CDR3 contains 13 residues. Written as DNA, the CDR3 is TGTGCCAGTACCCGGGACAGGGGTCAGCCCCAGCATTTT. Its protein product is CASTRDRGQPQHF.

The CDR3 DNA reads TGTGCCAGCAGCCCAGGGACTAGCGGGGGCGATACGCAGTATTTT. It specifies CASSPGTSGGDTQYF. J is TRBJ2-3 and V is TRBV9, with 14 bases aligning to TRBD2. Trimming cost V 4 bases and J 6 bases; bases outside gene matches: 4. Germline CDR1 SGDLS, CDR2 YYNGEE. The CDR3 loop spans 15 amino acids.

The chain recombines TRBV24-1 with TRBJ1-5, with TRBD1 identical over 9 bases. The trim removed 4 bases at V and 5 bases at J, leaving 2 bases unmatched. Germline CDR1 reads KGHDR; CDR2 reads SFDVKD. The CDR3 covers 14 residues. CDR3 nucleotide sequence: TGTGCCACCAGTGACTGGACAGGGGATCAGCCCCAGCATTTT. Amino acid sequence: CATSDWTGDQPQHF.

For the CDR3, the DNA is TGCGCCAGCAGCCCCCACCCGCGGGGTAGCACAGATACGCAGTATTTT. It specifies CASSPHPRGSTDTQYF. This chain links TRBV4-1 with TRBJ2-3; possible D gene TRBD2, 6 bases. CDR3 length: 16 residues. Germline V gene data show CDR1 as MGHRA and CDR2 as YSYEKL. V was pared by 4 bases and J by 0 bases, with 14 bases between.

The rearrangement links TRBV6-5 to TRBJ1-3; D may be TRBD1 (6 bases). The CDR3 extends over 13 amino acids. With 5 bases removed from V and 3 bases from J, the gap between germline ends came to 8 bases. The germline V gene has CDR1 MNHEY and CDR2 SVGAGI. Here the CDR3 reads CASSTGIGNTIYF. Here the CDR3 DNA reads TGTGCCAGCAGTACAGGGATTGGAAACACCATATATTTT.

This clone came up a few times. The chain is built from TRBV5-1 and TRBJ2-1; D ambiguous. Germline CDR1 is SGHRS and CDR2 is YFSETQ. With 0 bases removed from V and 7 bases from J, the gap between germline ends came to 8 bases. This CDR3 contains 13 residues. The DNA of the CDR3 is TGCGCCAGCAGCTTGGGCCCTCGGAATGAGCAGTTCTTC. Protein product: CASSLGPRNEQFF. The full variable domain, completed using reference TRBV5-1 and TRBJ2-1, is KAGVTQTPRYLIKTRGQQVTLSCSPISGHRSVSWYQQTPGQGLQFLFEYFSETQRNKGNFPGRFSGRQFSNSRSEMNVSTLELGDSALYLCASSLGPRNEQFFGPGTRLTVL.

The chain links TRBV19 to TRBJ1-2; 7 bases match TRBD1. The CDR3 runs 14 residues. The V gene end was trimmed by 6 bases and the J gene end by 6 bases; junction bases not matched to a gene: 10. CDR1 and CDR2 from the germline V gene are LNHDA and SQIVND (reference sequence). The CDR3 sequence is CASRLTGSLNGYTF. Written as DNA, the CDR3 is TGTGCCAGTAGACTGACAGGGAGCCTCAATGGCTACACCTTC.

The chain employs TRBV7-2 and TRBJ2-7; 14 nucleotides align to TRBD2. Unmatched junction bases numbered 7, after V lost 8 bases and J lost 7 bases. Germline CDR1 reads SGHTA; CDR2 reads FQGNSA. This CDR3 is 14 amino acids long. The CDR3 nucleotides read TGTGCCAGCCAGGGACTAGCGGGAGTGTGGGAGCAGTACTTC. Its protein is CASQGLAGVWEQYF.

This chain links TRBV9 with TRBJ2-1; 12 bases align to TRBD2. J was trimmed by 6 bases and V by 3 bases; bases with no gene match: 4. The V gene's germline CDR1 is SGDLS and CDR2 YYNGEE. The CDR3 totals 15 residues. The CDR3 here is CASSGTSGVLNEQFF. The CDR3 DNA follows: TGTGCCAGCAGCGGGACTAGCGGGGTCCTCAATGAGCAGTTCTTC.

The V and J genes are TRBV12-3 or TRBV12-4 and TRBJ2-1; D remains ambiguous. This CDR3 is 11 amino acids long. The V gene lost 5 bases and the J gene lost 5 bases, with 4 bases spanning the gap. CDR3 DNA: TGTGCCAGCAGTCGTAACAATGAGCAGTTCTTC. As protein: CASSRNNEQFF.

The chain links TRBV19 to TRBJ1-4, with 7 positions matching TRBD1. V dropped 5 bases and J dropped 0; count of bases not matched to a gene: 9. Germline V CDR1 and CDR2: LNHDA, SQIVND (reference sequence). This CDR3 is built from 17 residues. The CDR3 spells CASSDRVKTTTNEKLFF. The CDR3 DNA sequence: TGTGCCAGTAGTGACAGGGTGAAAACTACAACTAATGAAAAACTGTTTTTT.

This chain joins TRBV2 and TRBJ2-2, with D possibly TRBD2 on 6 matching bases. Trimming cost V 5 bases and J 4 bases, with 14 bases left between them. CDR1 and CDR2 (germline): SNHLY, FYNNEI. This CDR3 contains 15 residues. CDR3 protein: CASSSAGSATGELFF. CDR3 nucleotides: TGTGCCAGCAGTTCTGCGGGAAGCGCCACCGGGGAGCTGTTTTTT.

V usage is TRBV7-2 and J usage is TRBJ1-5, with TRBD1 identical over 8 bases. The CDR3 consists of 16 residues. Germline values: CDR1 SGHTA, CDR2 FQGNSA. V dropped 1 base and J dropped 3; count of bases not matched to a gene: 5. CDR3 sequence reads: CASSLGGQGDNQPQHF. The CDR3 region has the DNA TGTGCCAGCAGCTTAGGCGGACAGGGTGACAATCAGCCCCAGCATTTT.

In this sample, this clone turned up a few times. V and J are TRBV7-9 and TRBJ1-1; D is unresolved. This CDR3 has 13 residues. Germline CDR1 is SEHNR and CDR2 is FQNEAQ (reference sequence). Between the trimmed V and J ends, which lost 1 base and 5 bases, there was a span of 8 bases. The CDR3 reads CASSLERETEAFF. The CDR3 coding sequence is TGTGCCAGCAGCTTAGAGAGGGAAACTGAAGCTTTCTTT.

J is TRBJ1-2 and V is TRBV25-1, with 7 nucleotides matching TRBD1. Germline CDR1 MGHDK, CDR2 SYGVNS. The length of the CDR3 is 17 residues. With V trimmed by 4 bases and J by 1 base, 12 bases remained unmatched. The CDR3 DNA follows: TGTGCCAGCAGTGCGGTGAATGAGCCAGGGGGTAACTATGGCTACACCTTC. It specifies CASSAVNEPGGNYGYTF.